The clone carrying this T cell receptor beta chain has a single count. What it binds is unknown. The sample comes from a study of T cell responses to AZD1222 COVID-19 vaccine. General study findings and limits: Spike as a whole was targeted by vaccine-associated CD4 TCRs, dominant at 160-218 and 743-854. The study found Spike-specific TCR breadth and depth rose after two AZD1222 doses. Among the donors, most were white British and more were female, and clonal diversity was possibly underestimated. Per reports, nearly half of all spike-specific TCRs target regions that are unmutated in variants.

This table comes from immunoSEQ multiplex PCR, and its TCRdb copy is limited to in-frame clones, with some not included. The table has hundreds of thousands of clones, 90% to 95% seen once. Sequencing was performed on peripheral blood, taken on day 0 of MenACWY control vaccination. The TCR originated in an adult in good health.

In DNA, the CDR3 is TGTGCCAGCAGCCCTGGCCGGAATGAGCAGTTCTTC. Encoded protein: CASSPGRNEQFF. The chain joins TRBV12-3 or TRBV12-4 to TRBJ2-1; D gene unclear. The CDR3 covers 12 residues. Trimming removed 6 bases from V and 7 bases from J, with 10 bases in between.